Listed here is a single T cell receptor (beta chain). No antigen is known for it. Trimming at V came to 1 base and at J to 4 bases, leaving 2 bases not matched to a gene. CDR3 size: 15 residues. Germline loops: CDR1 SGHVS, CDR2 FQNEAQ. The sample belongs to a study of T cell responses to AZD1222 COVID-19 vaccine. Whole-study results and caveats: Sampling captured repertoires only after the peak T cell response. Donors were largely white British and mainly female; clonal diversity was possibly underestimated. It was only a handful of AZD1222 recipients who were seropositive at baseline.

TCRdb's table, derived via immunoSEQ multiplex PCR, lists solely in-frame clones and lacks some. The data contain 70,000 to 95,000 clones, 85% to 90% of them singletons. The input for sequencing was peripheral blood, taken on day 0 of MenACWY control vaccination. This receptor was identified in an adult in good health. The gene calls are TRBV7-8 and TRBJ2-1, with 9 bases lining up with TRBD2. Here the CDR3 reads CASSLVSGSYNEQFF. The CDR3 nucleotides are TGTGCCAGCAGCTTAGTTAGCGGGAGTTACAATGAGCAGTTCTTC. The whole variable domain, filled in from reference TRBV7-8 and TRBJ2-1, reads GAGVSQSPRYKVAKRGQDVALRCDPISGHVSLFWYQQALGQGPEFLTYFQNEAQLDKSGLPSDRFFAERPEGSVSTLKIQRTQQEDSAVYLCASSLVSGSYNEQFFGPGTRLTVL.